This is a list of T cell receptor beta chains from one sample in a study of T cell responses to AZD1222 COVID-19 vaccine. Clones were sequenced by immunoSEQ multiplex PCR, and TCRdb holds only the in-frame ones, with some missing. The sample has fewer than 85,000 clones; more than 90% are singletons. Here the sequenced sample was peripheral blood, taken on day 0 of AZD1222 vaccination. The receptors shown here come from an adult in good health. CDR3s include the opening cysteine and the closing phenylalanine or tryptophan. A D gene is named only where the DNA matches it firmly. Part of the rows lack a size; the others show once, few, many or a class for expanded clones.

D	J	V	size	CDR3	DNA
NA	TRBJ2-7	TRBV5-6	once	CASSSSYEQYF	TGTGCCAGCAGCTCCTCCTACGAGCAGTACTTC
NA	TRBJ1-6	TRBV18	NA	CASSPERGNDSPLHF	TGTGCCAGCTCACCTGAGCGGGGGAATGATTCACCCCTCCACTTT
NA	TRBJ1-4	TRBV6-5	NA	CASLKEKLFF	TGTGCCAGCTTGAAGGAAAAACTGTTTTTT
NA	TRBJ2-3	TRBV4-3	once	CASSPGTITDTQYF	TGCGCCAGCAGCCCCGGGACGATCACAGATACGCAGTATTTT
NA	TRBJ1-2	TRBV12-3/TRBV12-4	NA	CASSLGIGGYTF	TGTGCCAGCAGTTTAGGAATAGGTGGCTACACCTTC
TRBD1	TRBJ1-2	TRBV5-5	once	CASTISGTGNYGYTF	TGTGCCAGCACCATTTCCGGGACAGGAAACTATGGCTACACCTTC
NA	TRBJ1-6	TRBV15	few	CATSRDLLLTRRDNSPLHF	TGTGCCACCAGCAGAGATCTATTGCTGACGCGGAGAGATAATTCACCCCTCCACTTT
NA	TRBJ1-2	TRBV5-5	few	CASSLLFDYGYTF	TGTGCCAGCAGCTTGCTTTTTGACTATGGCTACACCTTC
TRBD2	TRBJ2-1	TRBV10-3	NA	CAITGGLAGANNEQFF	TGTGCCATCACCGGGGGTCTAGCGGGAGCAAACAATGAGCAGTTCTTC
NA	TRBJ1-4	TRBV12-3/TRBV12-4	NA	CASSFSGSEKLFF	TGTGCCAGCAGTTTTTCCGGGAGCGAAAAACTGTTTTTT
TRBD2	TRBJ2-2	TRBV24-1	NA	CATSDFGSGKSNTGELFF	TGTGCCACCAGTGATTTTGGCAGCGGGAAGTCGAACACCGGGGAGCTGTTTTTT
NA	TRBJ2-2	TRBV5-1	once	CASSLSGNGELFF	TGCGCCAGCAGCTTGTCCGGGAACGGGGAGCTGTTTTTT
TRBD2	TRBJ2-7	TRBV7-8	NA	CASSSTGGRASYEQYF	TGTGCCAGCAGCTCCACGGGCGGGAGGGCCTCCTACGAGCAGTACTTC
NA	TRBJ2-7	TRBV20-1	NA	CSAIGQDEQYF	TGCAGTGCTATCGGTCAGGACGAGCAGTACTTC
NA	TRBJ1-1	TRBV10-3	NA	CAISARAQNTEAFF	TGTGCCATCAGTGCACGGGCGCAGAACACTGAAGCTTTCTTT
NA	TRBJ1-1	TRBV2	medium-sized	CASSEAFLTGTDTEAFF	TGTGCCAGCAGTGAAGCTTTTTTAACAGGGACGGACACTGAAGCTTTCTTT
TRBD2	TRBJ2-3	TRBV4-1	once	CASRRTGGPADTQYF	TGCGCCAGTAGGCGAACGGGGGGGCCCGCAGATACGCAGTATTTT
NA	TRBJ1-3	TRBV6-5	NA	CASLGTPGNTIYF	TGTGCCAGCTTGGGTACACCTGGAAACACCATATATTTT
TRBD1	TRBJ2-3	TRBV15	NA	CATSRGQGLSDTQYF	TGTGCCACCAGCAGAGGACAGGGCTTGTCAGATACGCAGTATTTT
TRBD2	TRBJ2-1	TRBV6-2/TRBV6-3	NA	CASSALAGVANEQFF	TGTGCCAGCAGCGCCCTAGCGGGAGTGGCCAATGAGCAGTTCTTC
NA	TRBJ1-2	TRBV30	NA	CAWSVQGLKGYTF	TGTGCCTGGAGTGTACAAGGACTTAAGGGCTACACCTTC
TRBD1	TRBJ1-3	TRBV13	NA	CASSPLGTGSGNTIYF	TGTGCCAGCAGCCCCCTCGGGACAGGGTCTGGAAACACCATATATTTT
NA	TRBJ1-4	TRBV6-5	NA	CASKKPTGANEKLFF	TGTGCCAGCAAAAAGCCCACGGGGGCTAATGAAAAACTGTTTTTT
TRBD2	TRBJ2-7	TRBV30	NA	CAGAGGGYYEQYF	TGTGCCGGGGCGGGCGGGGGGTACTACGAGCAGTACTTC
TRBD1	TRBJ1-4	TRBV2	NA	CASTPDRDEKLFF	TGTGCCAGCACCCCGGACAGGGATGAAAAACTGTTTTTT
TRBD1	TRBJ1-5	TRBV10-3	NA	CAIQQGAKGQPQHF	TGTGCCATTCAACAGGGGGCTAAGGGTCAGCCCCAGCATTTT
TRBD1	TRBJ2-5	TRBV6-5	once	CASRAEQGAGETQYF	TGTGCCAGCAGAGCCGAACAGGGGGCCGGGGAGACCCAGTACTTC
TRBD1	TRBJ1-2	TRBV2	NA	CASSTGTGDGYTF	TGTGCCAGCAGTACCGGGACAGGGGATGGCTACACCTTC
NA	TRBJ1-6	TRBV12-5	once	CASGFSRGSPLHF	TGTGCTAGTGGTTTTTCTCGGGGATCACCCCTCCACTTT
NA	TRBJ1-3	TRBV3-1/TRBV3-2	few	CASSQGLAGNTIYF	TGTGCCAGCAGCCAAGGTCTAGCGGGAAACACCATATATTTT
NA	TRBJ2-3	TRBV12-3/TRBV12-4	NA	CASRQEADTQYF	TGTGCCAGCCGACAGGAGGCAGATACGCAGTATTTT
NA	TRBJ2-7	TRBV10-3	NA	CAIHQENDGEQYF	TGTGCCATTCACCAAGAGAATGATGGCGAGCAGTACTTC
NA	TRBJ1-5	TRBV7-9	NA	CASSLGDGRGNQPQHF	TGTGCCAGCAGCTTAGGAGACGGGAGAGGCAATCAGCCCCAGCATTTT